One and the same sample provided the 9 T cell receptor beta chains below, sequenced in a study of blood T cell repertoires in COVID-19. This table comes from immunoSEQ multiplex PCR, and its TCRdb copy is limited to in-frame clones, with some not included. The sample includes fewer than 30,000 clones, 84% of them seen just once. Sequenced: peripheral blood. These receptors all stem from a man between 65 and 85 years old with active COVID-19.

Here the CDR3 DNA reads TGCGCCAGCAGCCAGGGGGCAGGGAGTTCACCCCTCCACTTT. Its translation is CASSQGAGSSPLHF. The chain carries TRBV5-1 and TRBJ1-6; 8 bases fit TRBD1. From germline, CDR1 is SGHRS and CDR2 YFSETQ. This CDR3 is 14 amino acids long. The J segment lost 9 bases and the V segment lost 4 bases, leaving 6 bases of the junction unmatched.

V gene TRBV15 combines with J gene TRBJ1-2; 9 nucleotides align to TRBD1. The germline V gene encodes CDR1 LNHNV and CDR2 YYDKDF (reference sequence). The CDR3 extends over 16 amino acids. J lost 1 base, V lost 9 bases, and 12 bases had no gene match. CDR3 amino acids: CATRTDAGQGNYGYTF. The CDR3 bases are TGTGCCACTAGAACTGACGCGGGACAGGGTAACTATGGCTACACCTTC.

This clone was counted between two and nine times. The CDR3 region is CASSTWTVNTEAFF. The CDR3, as DNA: TGTGCCAGCAGCACGTGGACAGTGAACACTGAAGCTTTCTTT. V usage is TRBV11-3 and J usage is TRBJ1-1, with a weak D call TRBD1 (6 bases). CDR1 SGHNT and CDR2 YENEEA come from the germline V gene. V lost 5 bases, J lost 0 bases, and 10 bases lay in between. The CDR3 has 14 residues.

The chain couples TRBV28 to TRBJ1-3; perhaps TRBD1 as D (5 bases). Germline V gives CDR1 MDHEN, CDR2 SYDVKM. V lost 2 bases and J 0 bases, leaving 11 bases between the germline ends. This CDR3 comprises 16 residues. As DNA, the CDR3 is TGTGCCAGCAGTTTAGGGGGGGTCGTCTCTGGAAACACCATATATTTT. It encodes CASSLGGVVSGNTIYF.

The chain combines TRBV7-6 with TRBJ2-7, with TRBD1 matching 10 bases. J lost 4 bases, V lost 5 bases, and 8 bases had no gene match. The CDR3 length is 15 residues. Germline V gene lookup returns CDR1 SGHVS and CDR2 FNYEAQ. This CDR3 reads CASSHGQGENYEQYF. In DNA, the CDR3 is TGTGCCAGCAGCCACGGACAGGGGGAAAATTACGAGCAGTACTTC.

V gene TRBV7-2 combines with J gene TRBJ2-5; 8 bases agree with TRBD2. The CDR3 is made up of 16 amino acids. Germline loops: CDR1 SGHTA, CDR2 FQGNSA. V shed 4 bases and J 4 bases; nucleotides not matched to a gene: 11. The CDR3 region is CASSSPGGGRRETQYF. CDR3 DNA: TGTGCCAGCAGCTCACCCGGGGGGGGGAGGAGAGAGACCCAGTACTTC.

The chain recombines TRBV7-8 with TRBJ1-2, with 10 bases fitting TRBD1. The V segment lost 6 bases and the J segment 7 bases; nucleotides outside the gene matches: 8. CDR3 length: 14 amino acids. Germline V lookup: CDR1 SGHVS, CDR2 FQNEAQ. CDR3 sequence (DNA): TGTGCCAGCAGACCTGACAGGGGGCAGGGTGGCTACACCTTC. As protein: CASRPDRGQGGYTF.

V and J are TRBV18 and TRBJ2-3, with D perhaps matching TRBD2 (6 bases). Germline CDR1 reads KGHSH; CDR2 reads LQKENI. The CDR3 covers 14 residues. V lost 2 bases and J 3 bases, leaving 9 bases between the germline ends. The CDR3 bases are TGTGCCAGCTCACCATCAGGAGGGACAGATACGCAGTATTTT. This sequence encodes CASSPSGGTDTQYF.

The chain links TRBV9 to TRBJ2-3, with D perhaps matching TRBD1 (5 bases). Trimming stripped 4 bases from V and 0 bases from J, with 12 bases between. The CDR3 length is 15 residues. Germline V gene lookup returns CDR1 SGDLS and CDR2 YYNGEE. CDR3 loop: CASSPSTASTDTQYF. DNA of the CDR3: TGTGCCAGCAGCCCTTCGACAGCTAGCACAGATACGCAGTATTTT.